The clone carrying this TCR beta chain was picked up one time. These data come from a study of blood T cell repertoires in COVID-19. Whole-study context: Collection of acute and convalescent COVID-19 samples took place in the United States, Italy and Spain. PBMCs, B-cell-depleted T cells, or T cells were the source of the cDNA or gDNA that made up the material.

In the authors' methods: By means of reference gene primer amplification, nucleated cell counts were estimated. Method: immunoSEQ multiplex PCR; TCRdb's copy keeps in-frame clones and lacks some. V and J calls and clone size are those listed in that table; D and trimming were worked out from the DNA. The sample carries roughly 18,000 clones, 75% to 85% recorded once. This CDR3 contains 13 residues. V was pared by 3 bases and J by 0 bases, with 6 bases between. CDR1 is DFQATT, CDR2 SNEGSKA, per germline (reference sequence). Sequenced: peripheral blood. The TCR comes from an elderly man with acute or convalescent COVID-19. The V gene is TRBV20-1, the J gene TRBJ1-5; D is unresolved. The CDR3 reads CSASYNSNQPQHF. CDR3 sequence (DNA): TGCAGTGCTAGTTATAATAGCAATCAGCCCCAGCATTTT.